This T cell receptor beta chain derives from a study of blood T cell repertoires in COVID-19 (dated by TCRdb to 2020 to 2022). In the study overall: Samples covering the acute and convalescent phases of COVID-19 were provided by collaborators in the United States, Italy and Spain. The prospective study material was composed of cDNA or gDNA derived from T cells, B-cell-depleted T cells, or PBMCs. Samples came from the ongoing ImmuneRACE study (first 160 participants) plus 1,254 subjects from 6 global collaborators. Deeply sampled blood TCRbeta repertoires from subjects exposed to, actively infected with, or recovered from COVID-19 were included in the dataset. HLA class I and class II types, where available, came from metadata supplied by the sample provider rather than from assay-based typing. A freely available public database, intended as a resource for researchers studying the immune response to SARS-CoV-2, is where the repertoires were released. The sample metadata nearly always contained a de-identified subject ID, COVID-19 status, age in years and sex.

On this clone: The target of this receptor is not known. Per-base quality was not reported, and no clone a single base away is much larger than it.

The CDR3 holds 15 amino acids from the cysteine to the phenylalanine. The sequence is cut down to CDR3 DNA, 45 bases in frame from base 1. CDR1 is given as SGDLS and CDR2 as YYNGEE, both from the germline V gene. The V end loses 3 bases and the J end loses 2 bases, and a stretch of 13 bases separates them. Overall study outcomes, separate from this receptor: How much clinical and demographic metadata was included differed by source and by participant, and the metadata was provided uncurated.

At one collaborating source in Seattle, patients were enrolled during active infection and were followed longitudinally through the course of disease. Each collaborating institution followed its own protocols to collect whole blood in K2EDTA tubes. For TCRbeta analysis, collaborators shipped samples as frozen whole blood, isolated PBMCs, or DNA extracted from either of those sample types. TCRbeta CDR3 regions were amplified from genomic DNA by means of the immunoSEQ Assay, a bias-controlled multiplex PCR. The paper's data handling went like this. The number of nucleated cells in each sample was estimated by amplification of reference gene primers within the assay. To quantify the absolute abundance of each unique TCRbeta CDR3 rearrangement, sequence reads were collapsed and filtered. For each sample, productive Simpson clonality was calculated as the square root of Simpson's diversity index over productive rearrangements. Held by TCRdb, this immuneACCESS table contains in-frame sequences only and omits some clones. Under half of the omission traces to an unresolved V gene where checked; the cause of the rest is unknown. That table supplies the V and J calls and clone size; D and trimming were determined from the DNA. The sample table contains some 100,000 clones; only one count was recorded for approximately 86% of them. Of the sample, roughly 2% falls within the top ten clones.

The TCR comes from a middle-aged man with COVID-19, enrolled during active disease. The chain uses TRBV9 and TRBJ2-3; 6 matching bases give a weak D call of TRBD2. The sample was peripheral blood. The CDR3 protein is CASSAPGLSTDTQYF. The DNA sequence reads TGTGCCAGCAGCGCGCCGGGACTTTCCACAGATACGCAGTATTTT.